Included here is one T cell receptor (beta chain) sequence, with context. Its cognate antigen is unknown. The data are from a study of cytomegalovirus exposure and HLA in healthy donors. Study context: It was reported in a later analysis that the 120 or so validation repertoires used the same platform as the approximately 670 first-cohort repertoires. The study, taken as a whole, reports: The tendency of first-cohort TCR clusters to co-occur in the roughly 130 validation repertoires emerged from a later analysis. Roughly 170 TCR beta chains were listed as cytomegalovirus-associated.

CDR1 is MRHNA, CDR2 SNTAGT, per germline. The CDR3 loop spans 13 amino acids. Trimming took off 2 bases at V and 2 bases at J, with 5 bases between the two ends. Using immunoSEQ multiplex PCR, the repertoire was profiled, and TCRdb retains in-frame clones only, with some absent. This sample carries hundreds of thousands of clones, around 86% of them seen once, and the ten largest clones take around 0.8%. Sequencing was performed on PBMCs. The sequence was obtained from a woman aged 18-29 years in good health and CMV-seronegative. The gene calls are TRBV6-4 and TRBJ2-3, with unresolved D. CDR3 region: CASSDPVTDTQYF. The CDR3 DNA sequence: TGTGCCAGCAGTGACCCCGTCACAGATACGCAGTATTTT.